One sample yielded the 17 T cell receptor beta chains listed below, sequenced in a study of radiotherapy plus CTLA-4 blockade in lung cancer. The protocol was immunoSEQ multiplex PCR, while the TCRdb copy is restricted to in-frame clones and leaves out a portion. Among roughly 75,000 clones listed, approximately 84% were seen once. Sequenced here: peripheral blood, sampled from a patient treated with radiotherapy plus ipilimumab. The receptor set was obtained from a human donor with non-small cell lung cancer who had stable disease on radiotherapy plus ipilimumab.

The chain employs TRBV27 and TRBJ2-7, with TRBD1 identical over 12 bases. Germline CDR1 is MNHEY and CDR2 is SMNVEV (reference sequence). The V gene end was trimmed by 5 bases and the J gene end by 4 bases; junction bases not matched to a gene: 9. This CDR3 has 16 amino acids. The CDR3 nucleotides read TGTGCCAGCAGTCCCAAAATGGGACAGGGGGCGTACGAGCAGTACTTC. Protein product: CASSPKMGQGAYEQYF.

This clone was detected once. The V and J genes are TRBV6-1 and TRBJ1-4; 8 nucleotides agree with TRBD1. Trimming took 5 bases from V and 6 from J; bases not matched to a gene: 5. In germline, CDR1 is MNHNS, CDR2 SASEGT. This CDR3 is built from 14 residues. The CDR3, as DNA: TGTGCCAGCAGTTCAGGGGGCTTAGATGAAAAACTGTTTTTT. Residues: CASSSGGLDEKLFF.

The J gene is TRBJ2-3, the V gene TRBV2; the D gene could be TRBD1 or TRBD2 (6 bases each). This CDR3 contains 15 residues. Germline V gene data show CDR1 as SNHLY and CDR2 as FYNNEI. The germline V and J ends were trimmed by 6 bases and 4 bases, with 17 bases remaining between them. The CDR3, as DNA: TGTGCCAGCAGCCTGACTAGAGGGGGATCAGATACGCAGTATTTT. Its translation: CASSLTRGGSDTQYF.

This clone was seen more than once but under ten times. J is TRBJ2-7 and V is TRBV5-1; 8 bases are a match to TRBD1. CDR1 and CDR2 (germline): SGHRS, YFSETQ. The CDR3 is made up of 16 amino acids. V gave up 4 bases and J gave up 5 bases; unmatched junction bases: 14. Written as DNA, the CDR3 is TGCGCCAGCAGCCCCTCCCCCCAGGGGGCGAGCGACGAGCAGTACTTC. Amino acid sequence: CASSPSPQGASDEQYF.

This rearrangement joins TRBV7-2 to TRBJ2-6; 8 bases are a match to TRBD2. Trimming at V came to 1 base and at J to 0 bases, leaving 5 bases not matched to a gene. The CDR3 is 18 amino acids. From germline, CDR1 is SGHTA and CDR2 FQGNSA. For the CDR3, the DNA is TGTGCCAGCAGCTTAGGGGTAGCGGGGAGCTCTGGGGCCAACGTCCTGACTTTC. Encoded protein: CASSLGVAGSSGANVLTF.

This clone came up once. The J gene is TRBJ2-5, the V gene TRBV10-3; D gene unclear. The DNA end is a closer match to TRBJ2-7, so the J assignment may be wrong. The CDR3 length is 10 residues. Germline V gene data show CDR1 as ENHRY and CDR2 as SYGVKD. CDR3 loop: CAISDGEQYF. DNA for the CDR3: TGTGCCATCAGTGACGGCGAGCAGTACTTC.

This clone was seen a few times. The chain carries TRBV7-6 and TRBJ1-6; D remains unclear. In germline, CDR1 is SGHVS, CDR2 FNYEAQ. The length of the CDR3 is 13 residues. V lost 3 bases to trimming and J lost 10 bases, with 10 bases between them. The CDR3 is CASSFGLGSPLHF. The CDR3 DNA is TGTGCCAGCAGCTTCGGCCTCGGATCACCCCTCCACTTT.

The CDR3 nucleotides are TGTGCCAGCAGTGCGACTAGCGGGAGCTACAATGAGCAGTTCTTC. Its protein is CASSATSGSYNEQFF. The V and J genes are TRBV6-4 and TRBJ2-1, with 12 bases aligning to TRBD2. Trimming took 4 bases from V and 3 from J; bases not matched to a gene: 1. Germline values: CDR1 MRHNA, CDR2 SNTAGT. The CDR3 consists of 15 residues.

The J gene is TRBJ2-2, the V gene TRBV7-2, with 13 positions matching TRBD2. The ends lost 5 bases at V and 8 bases at J; junction bases unmatched: 8. CDR1 is SGHTA and CDR2 is FQGNSA in the germline V gene. The CDR3 extends over 16 amino acids. The CDR3, as DNA: TGTGCCAGCAGCCCGAGACTAGCGGGAGGTTTGGGGGAGCTGTTTTTT. It is translated as CASSPRLAGGLGELFF. The variable domain in full, completed from reference TRBV7-2 and TRBJ2-2, reads GAGVSQSPSNKVTEKGKDVELRCDPISGHTALYWYRQSLGQGLEFLIYFQGNSAPDKSGLPSDRFSAERTGGSVSTLTIQRTQQEDSAVYLCASSPRLAGGLGELFFGEGSRLTVL.

In its sample, this clone was seen once. This sequence joins TRBV19 and TRBJ2-1, with 13 bases identical to TRBD2. Per germline, CDR1 LNHDA and CDR2 SQIVND (reference sequence). J lost 8 bases, V lost 4 bases, and 17 bases had no gene match. CDR3 size: 19 residues. The CDR3 DNA reads TGTGCCAGTAGTACCCTAACTAGCGGGAGGGCCCTTAATATCTATGAGCAGTTCTTC. Residues: CASSTLTSGRALNIYEQFF.

This sequence joins TRBV11-1 and TRBJ2-7, with TRBD2 identical over 12 bases. V dropped 5 bases and J dropped 6; count of bases not matched to a gene: 8. The germline CDR1 and CDR2 sequences are SGHAT and FQDESV (reference sequence). There are 15 residues in the CDR3. The CDR3 reads CASSPTSGRLREQYF. The CDR3 DNA sequence: TGTGCCAGCAGCCCGACTAGCGGGAGACTGCGCGAGCAGTACTTC.

The chain links TRBV4-1 to TRBJ1-1; D not certain. The CDR3 runs to 14 residues. Trimming took off 2 bases at V and 1 base at J, with 8 bases between the two ends. Germline CDR1 is MGHRA and CDR2 is YSYEKL. DNA for the CDR3: TGCGCCAGCAGCCAACATCTGGGGAACACTGAAGCTTTCTTT. Its translation: CASSQHLGNTEAFF.

CDR3 sequence reads: CASSRVTDTQYF. The CDR3 DNA reads as TGTGCCAGCAGCCGTGTAACAGATACGCAGTATTTT. The chain employs TRBV7-2 and TRBJ2-3, with D uncertain. CDR3 length equals 12 residues. V lost 5 bases and J lost 3, with 6 bases in between. Germline CDR1 SGHTA, CDR2 FQGNSA.

This chain joins TRBV7-3 and TRBJ1-2; unclear D gene. V was clipped by 5 bases and J by 8 bases, with 21 bases between them. This CDR3 is built from 15 residues. Germline V gives CDR1 SGHTA, CDR2 FQGTGA. The CDR3 region has the DNA TGTGCCAGCAGCCCGATGGTCAATTACTTGGGGGGCTACACCTTC. Encoded protein: CASSPMVNYLGGYTF.

The gene calls are TRBV28 and TRBJ2-7; 11 bases line up with TRBD1. There are 15 residues in the CDR3. The V segment lost 4 bases and the J segment 2 bases; nucleotides outside the gene matches: 4. Germline CDR1 is MDHEN and CDR2 is SYDVKM. The CDR3 sequence: CASSSPDRGPYEQYF. As DNA, the CDR3 is TGTGCCAGCAGTTCCCCGGACAGGGGGCCCTACGAGCAGTACTTC.

The rearrangement uses TRBV19 and TRBJ2-3; TRBD2 is a possible D gene (5 bases). Germline V lookup: CDR1 LNHDA, CDR2 SQIVND (reference sequence). CDR3 length equals 15 residues. The ends were cut back, 1 base at V and 2 bases at J, with 10 bases in the middle. The chain's CDR3 is CASSIAGSSTDTQYF. In DNA form, the CDR3 reads TGTGCCAGTAGTATAGCGGGGAGCTCCACAGATACGCAGTATTTT.

V usage is TRBV28 and J usage is TRBJ2-1, with a possible D match to TRBD2 (5 bases). V lost 6 bases, J lost 2 bases, and 11 bases lay in between. Germline-derived CDR1 and CDR2 are MDHEN and SYDVKM. This CDR3 has 14 residues. The CDR3 sequence is CASRGSSPYNEQFF. Written as DNA, the CDR3 is TGTGCCAGCAGGGGGAGCTCCCCCTACAATGAGCAGTTCTTC.